The rows below give T cell receptor beta chains drawn from one sample of a study of cytomegalovirus exposure and HLA in healthy donors. Clones were read by immunoSEQ multiplex PCR, and TCRdb kept only the in-frame ones, dropping some. The data contain 150,000 to 200,000 clones, almost 85% of them singletons. The sample taken for sequencing was PBMCs. These receptors were obtained from a man between 25 and 39 years old in good health and CMV-seropositive. Each CDR3 is given with its conserved first and last residue. The D gene is left open where the match is weak. Clone size is shown for a subset of rows, as once, few, many or a class of expanded clone.

clone_size: .; v_call: TRBV2; d_call: .; j_call: TRBJ1-5; cdr3_aa: CASTTANRDQPQHF; cdr3_nt: TGTGCCAGCACTACGGCGAATCGGGATCAGCCCCAGCATTTT
clone_size: .; v_call: TRBV6-1; d_call: .; j_call: TRBJ2-7; cdr3_aa: CASSEIRGGTVTEQYF; cdr3_nt: TGTGCCAGCAGTGAAATTCGAGGGGGGACAGTCACCGAGCAGTACTTC
clone_size: .; v_call: TRBV6-5; d_call: TRBD1; j_call: TRBJ1-1; cdr3_aa: CASSYDRETFF; cdr3_nt: TGTGCCAGCAGTTACGACAGGGAAACTTTCTTT
clone_size: .; v_call: TRBV29-1; d_call: .; j_call: TRBJ2-1; cdr3_aa: CSAQVSYNEQFF; cdr3_nt: TGCAGCGCACAGGTCTCCTACAATGAGCAGTTCTTC
clone_size: .; v_call: TRBV19; d_call: .; j_call: TRBJ1-1; cdr3_aa: CASSLTVNTEAFF; cdr3_nt: TGTGCCAGTAGTTTGACAGTGAACACTGAAGCTTTCTTT
clone_size: .; v_call: TRBV5-6; d_call: .; j_call: TRBJ2-7; cdr3_aa: CASSLGRPAGEQYF; cdr3_nt: TGTGCCAGCAGCTTGGGGAGGCCCGCTGGGGAGCAGTACTTC
clone_size: once; v_call: TRBV28; d_call: .; j_call: TRBJ1-2; cdr3_aa: CANGDINYGYTF; cdr3_nt: TGTGCCAACGGGGACATTAACTATGGCTACACCTTC
clone_size: .; v_call: TRBV19; d_call: .; j_call: TRBJ1-6; cdr3_aa: CASSTQGMKPLHF; cdr3_nt: TGTGCCAGTAGTACACAGGGAATGAAGCCCCTCCACTTT
clone_size: .; v_call: TRBV11-2; d_call: .; j_call: TRBJ1-6; cdr3_aa: CASSPRRGSSPLHF; cdr3_nt: TGTGCCAGCAGCCCCCGAAGGGGCTCTTCACCCCTCCACTTT
clone_size: once; v_call: TRBV16; d_call: .; j_call: TRBJ1-1; cdr3_aa: CASSLSGLNTEAFF; cdr3_nt: TGTGCCAGCAGCCTCTCAGGGCTGAACACTGAAGCTTTCTTT
clone_size: .; v_call: TRBV13; d_call: .; j_call: TRBJ1-1; cdr3_aa: CASSLGVAEAFF; cdr3_nt: TGTGCCAGCAGCTTAGGTGTAGCTGAAGCTTTCTTT
clone_size: .; v_call: TRBV9; d_call: TRBD2; j_call: TRBJ2-1; cdr3_aa: CASGGSGSNSYNEQFF; cdr3_nt: TGTGCCAGCGGGGGGAGCGGGAGTAATTCCTACAATGAGCAGTTCTTC
clone_size: .; v_call: TRBV6-5; d_call: TRBD1; j_call: TRBJ1-2; cdr3_aa: CASSPDRVKGYTF; cdr3_nt: TGTGCCAGCAGTCCCGACAGGGTAAAGGGCTACACCTTC
clone_size: .; v_call: TRBV30; d_call: .; j_call: TRBJ2-5; cdr3_aa: CACPLGGSQETQYF; cdr3_nt: TGTGCCTGCCCCCTTGGGGGGAGCCAAGAGACCCAGTACTTC
clone_size: .; v_call: TRBV7-2; d_call: .; j_call: TRBJ2-3; cdr3_aa: CASSLRGSPDTQYF; cdr3_nt: TGTGCCAGCAGCTTACGGGGGAGCCCAGATACGCAGTATTTT
clone_size: .; v_call: TRBV2; d_call: .; j_call: TRBJ2-1; cdr3_aa: CASSEGLYNEQFF; cdr3_nt: TGTGCCAGCAGTGAAGGTCTCTACAATGAGCAGTTCTTC
clone_size: .; v_call: TRBV19; d_call: .; j_call: TRBJ2-7; cdr3_aa: CASSIAGVREQYF; cdr3_nt: TGTGCCAGTAGTATAGCGGGAGTACGGGAGCAGTACTTC
clone_size: .; v_call: TRBV10-2; d_call: TRBD2; j_call: TRBJ2-1; cdr3_aa: CASTPLAGGWNEQFF; cdr3_nt: TGCGCCAGCACCCCTCTAGCGGGAGGATGGAATGAGCAGTTCTTC
clone_size: .; v_call: TRBV5-6; d_call: .; j_call: TRBJ2-2; cdr3_aa: CASSLVDPGAGELFF; cdr3_nt: TGTGCCAGCAGCTTGGTTGACCCCGGGGCCGGGGAGCTGTTTTTT
clone_size: .; v_call: TRBV6-5; d_call: .; j_call: TRBJ1-4; cdr3_aa: CARFRDEKLFF; cdr3_nt: TGTGCCAGGTTCAGGGATGAAAAACTGTTTTTT
clone_size: .; v_call: TRBV5-8; d_call: .; j_call: TRBJ2-3; cdr3_aa: CASSLRDTQYF; cdr3_nt: TGTGCCAGCAGCTTACGGGATACGCAGTATTTT
clone_size: few; v_call: TRBV4-1; d_call: TRBD1; j_call: TRBJ2-7; cdr3_aa: CASSLPGTGSYEQYF; cdr3_nt: TGCGCCAGCAGCCTTCCCGGGACAGGGTCCTACGAGCAGTACTTC
clone_size: few; v_call: TRBV30; d_call: TRBD1; j_call: TRBJ2-3; cdr3_aa: CAWQKGTAGTDTQYF; cdr3_nt: TGTGCCTGGCAGAAAGGGACAGCCGGCACAGATACGCAGTATTTT
clone_size: .; v_call: TRBV7-8; d_call: .; j_call: TRBJ1-1; cdr3_aa: CASSFTTGTDTEAFF; cdr3_nt: TGTGCCAGCAGCTTTACGACAGGTACAGACACTGAAGCTTTCTTT
clone_size: .; v_call: TRBV6-1; d_call: TRBD1; j_call: TRBJ1-2; cdr3_aa: CASETGTGNGYTF; cdr3_nt: TGTGCCAGCGAGACCGGGACAGGGAATGGCTACACCTTC
clone_size: .; v_call: TRBV11-3; d_call: .; j_call: TRBJ2-2; cdr3_aa: CASSFSSGGELFF; cdr3_nt: TGTGCCAGCAGCTTCTCCTCAGGCGGGGAGCTGTTTTTT
clone_size: many; v_call: TRBV7-9; d_call: .; j_call: TRBJ2-5; cdr3_aa: CASTTGETQYF; cdr3_nt: TGTGCCAGCACAACAGGGGAGACCCAGTACTTC
clone_size: .; v_call: TRBV7-9; d_call: .; j_call: TRBJ1-5; cdr3_aa: CASSSGGGNQPQHF; cdr3_nt: TGTGCCAGCAGCTCGGGAGGCGGGAATCAGCCCCAGCATTTT
clone_size: .; v_call: TRBV25-1; d_call: TRBD1; j_call: TRBJ1-4; cdr3_aa: CASSAGADRGAEKLFF; cdr3_nt: TGTGCCAGCAGTGCCGGAGCGGACAGGGGAGCCGAAAAACTGTTTTTT
clone_size: .; v_call: TRBV10-1; d_call: .; j_call: TRBJ2-1; cdr3_aa: CASSTGIYNEQFF; cdr3_nt: TGCGCCAGCAGTACGGGAATCTACAATGAGCAGTTCTTC
clone_size: .; v_call: TRBV7-9; d_call: .; j_call: TRBJ2-5; cdr3_aa: CASSLWAEETQYF; cdr3_nt: TGTGCCAGCAGCTTATGGGCCGAAGAGACCCAGTACTTC
clone_size: .; v_call: TRBV5-6; d_call: .; j_call: TRBJ2-1; cdr3_aa: CASSFLDSSYNEQFF; cdr3_nt: TGTGCCAGCAGCTTTCTAGACTCGTCCTACAATGAGCAGTTCTTC
clone_size: .; v_call: TRBV7-6; d_call: TRBD2; j_call: TRBJ2-3; cdr3_aa: CASSFLSGGPGDTQYF; cdr3_nt: TGTGCCAGCAGCTTTCTCTCGGGAGGGCCTGGAGATACGCAGTATTTT
clone_size: .; v_call: TRBV2; d_call: TRBD2; j_call: TRBJ2-2; cdr3_aa: CASSGGTGELFF; cdr3_nt: TGTGCCAGTAGCGGGGGCACCGGGGAGCTGTTTTTT
clone_size: .; v_call: TRBV19; d_call: TRBD1; j_call: TRBJ1-5; cdr3_aa: CASSISGGSGQPQHF; cdr3_nt: TGTGCCAGTAGTATCTCAGGGGGCTCAGGTCAGCCCCAGCATTTT
clone_size: once; v_call: TRBV7-2; d_call: .; j_call: TRBJ2-5; cdr3_aa: CASSRLEQETQYF; cdr3_nt: TGTGCCAGCAGCCGACTAGAACAAGAGACCCAGTACTTC
clone_size: .; v_call: TRBV5-5; d_call: TRBD1; j_call: TRBJ2-5; cdr3_aa: CASSYDRGASETQYF; cdr3_nt: TGTGCCAGCAGCTACGACAGGGGTGCATCAGAGACCCAGTACTTC
clone_size: .; v_call: TRBV18; d_call: .; j_call: TRBJ2-1; cdr3_aa: CASSPRGGGDEQFF; cdr3_nt: TGTGCCAGCTCACCACGAGGGGGGGGTGATGAGCAGTTCTTC
clone_size: .; v_call: TRBV2; d_call: TRBD1; j_call: TRBJ1-1; cdr3_aa: CASRRGGQGIHTEAFF; cdr3_nt: TGTGCCAGCAGGCGCGGGGGACAGGGGATTCACACTGAAGCTTTCTTT
clone_size: .; v_call: TRBV5-1; d_call: .; j_call: TRBJ2-2; cdr3_aa: CASSLGPSANTGELFF; cdr3_nt: TGCGCCAGCAGCTTGGGTCCCAGCGCGAACACCGGGGAGCTGTTTTTT
clone_size: .; v_call: TRBV9; d_call: TRBD1; j_call: TRBJ2-6; cdr3_aa: CASSVGGTGGPLESGANVLTF; cdr3_nt: TGTGCCAGCAGCGTAGGCGGGACAGGGGGGCCCCTAGAATCTGGGGCCAACGTCCTGACTTTC
clone_size: .; v_call: TRBV2; d_call: TRBD2; j_call: TRBJ2-3; cdr3_aa: CASSAGTRLTDTQYF; cdr3_nt: TGTGCCAGCAGTGCCGGGACTAGACTCACAGATACGCAGTATTTT
clone_size: .; v_call: TRBV5-1; d_call: TRBD2; j_call: TRBJ2-1; cdr3_aa: CASSLSHSGRGSYNEQFF; cdr3_nt: TGCGCCAGCAGCTTGAGTCATAGCGGGAGAGGTTCCTACAATGAGCAGTTCTTC
clone_size: .; v_call: TRBV5-1; d_call: TRBD2; j_call: TRBJ2-1; cdr3_aa: CASSLETGGNYNEQFF; cdr3_nt: TGCGCCAGCAGCTTGGAGACGGGGGGGAACTACAATGAGCAGTTCTTC
clone_size: few; v_call: TRBV27; d_call: TRBD2; j_call: TRBJ2-5; cdr3_aa: CASREGLAGGSFWQETQYF; cdr3_nt: TGTGCCAGCAGGGAAGGACTAGCGGGGGGAAGTTTTTGGCAAGAGACCCAGTACTTC
clone_size: .; v_call: TRBV6-5; d_call: TRBD2; j_call: TRBJ2-3; cdr3_aa: CASRSSGRADTQYF; cdr3_nt: TGTGCCAGCAGGTCTAGCGGGAGAGCAGATACGCAGTATTTT
clone_size: .; v_call: TRBV13; d_call: .; j_call: TRBJ2-5; cdr3_aa: CASSLGQLAGAGQETQYF; cdr3_nt: TGTGCCAGCAGCTTAGGCCAGCTGGCGGGGGCGGGGCAAGAGACCCAGTACTTC
clone_size: .; v_call: TRBV23-1; d_call: TRBD2; j_call: TRBJ2-3; cdr3_aa: CASSRTHASGGHTDTQYF; cdr3_nt: TGCGCCAGCAGTCGAACTCACGCTAGCGGGGGCCACACAGATACGCAGTATTTT
clone_size: few; v_call: TRBV29-1; d_call: TRBD2; j_call: TRBJ2-1; cdr3_aa: CSVEDLAGSPYEQFF; cdr3_nt: TGCAGCGTTGAAGATTTAGCGGGCTCCCCCTATGAGCAGTTCTTC
clone_size: .; v_call: TRBV27; d_call: TRBD1; j_call: TRBJ2-2; cdr3_aa: CASKTGSSTGELFF; cdr3_nt: TGTGCCAGCAAGACAGGGTCGAGCACCGGGGAGCTGTTTTTT
clone_size: .; v_call: TRBV29-1; d_call: TRBD2; j_call: TRBJ2-7; cdr3_aa: CSAGTRYEQYF; cdr3_nt: TGCAGCGCCGGGACTAGATATGAGCAGTACTTC
clone_size: .; v_call: TRBV18; d_call: .; j_call: TRBJ1-5; cdr3_aa: CASSLPGGYQPQHF; cdr3_nt: TGTGCCAGCTCACTCCCGGGAGGGTACCAGCCCCAGCATTTT
clone_size: once; v_call: TRBV5-1; d_call: .; j_call: TRBJ2-3; cdr3_aa: CASSPGLGGNTDTQYF; cdr3_nt: TGCGCCAGCAGCCCGGGGCTAGGGGGAAACACAGATACGCAGTATTTT